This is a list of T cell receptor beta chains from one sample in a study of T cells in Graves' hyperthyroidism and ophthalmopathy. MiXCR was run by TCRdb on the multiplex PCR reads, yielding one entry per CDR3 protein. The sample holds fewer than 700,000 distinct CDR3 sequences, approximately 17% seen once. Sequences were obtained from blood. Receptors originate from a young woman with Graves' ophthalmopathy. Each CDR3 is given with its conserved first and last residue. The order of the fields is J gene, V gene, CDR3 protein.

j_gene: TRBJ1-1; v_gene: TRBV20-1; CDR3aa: CSASRQGANTEAFF
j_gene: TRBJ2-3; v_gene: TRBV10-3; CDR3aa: CAISERQELTDTQYF
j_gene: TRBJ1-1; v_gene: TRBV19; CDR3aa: CASTWGEGGTEAFF
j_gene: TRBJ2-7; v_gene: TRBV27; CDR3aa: CASSPIAGNSYEQYF
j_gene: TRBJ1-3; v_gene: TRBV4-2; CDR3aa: CASSQERTSSGNTIYF
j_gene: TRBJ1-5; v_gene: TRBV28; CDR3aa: CASSPDRAGNQPQHF
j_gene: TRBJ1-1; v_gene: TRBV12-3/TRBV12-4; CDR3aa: CASRDDRGAYTEAFF
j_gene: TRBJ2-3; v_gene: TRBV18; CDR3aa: CASSPKGSTDTQYF
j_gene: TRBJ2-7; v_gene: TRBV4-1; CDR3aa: CASSPPTSGASGQYF
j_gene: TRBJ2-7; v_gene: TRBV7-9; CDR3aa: CASSSSVSSYEQYF